This T cell receptor beta chain appears in the sequencing data of a study of blood T cell repertoires in COVID-19. Study details: COVID-19 samples, acute and convalescent, were from the United States, Italy and Spain.

Enrolled during active infection, Seattle patients were then followed longitudinally. In the source study's methods: By means of reference gene primer amplification, nucleated cell counts were estimated. Profiled with immunoSEQ multiplex PCR; TCRdb holds only in-frame clones, not every one. That table furnishes V, J and clone size, whereas the DNA furnished D and trimming. Found here are hundreds of thousands of clones, about 90% of them singletons; the top ten hold around 10%. V shed 3 bases and J 6 bases; nucleotides not matched to a gene: 12. Germline V gene sequence: CDR1 SGHRS, CDR2 YFSETQ. The CDR3 sequence is 18 residues long.

The specimen was peripheral blood. The receptor was derived from a woman under 40 with COVID-19, enrolled during active disease. The rearrangement joins TRBV5-1 to TRBJ2-1, with 13 bases fitting TRBD2. The CDR3 loop reads CASSSGRRGLAGSNEQFF. The CDR3 DNA sequence: TGCGCCAGCAGCTCAGGCCGCAGGGGACTAGCGGGGAGCAATGAGCAGTTCTTC.